This T cell receptor (beta chain) was captured in a study of T cell changes during pregnancy in multiple sclerosis. The CDR3 length is 13 residues. Trimming took 4 bases from V and 6 from J; bases not matched to a gene: 8. CDR1 and CDR2 (germline): SQVTM, ANQGSEA. Produced via immunoSEQ multiplex PCR; TCRdb's table is partial and in-frame only. The sample consists of 21,000 or so clones, 80% to 90% of them appearing once. This sequence originates from a female donor in good health, enrolled as a control in a pregnancy study. The V call is TRBV29-1, the J call TRBJ1-2, with TRBD1 matching 7 bases. The material was CD8+ T cells from peripheral blood mononuclear cells, obtained in the second trimester of pregnancy. The CDR3 bases are TGCAGCGTTGGGCCGACAGGGCTGGATGGCTACACCTTC. Residues: CSVGPTGLDGYTF.